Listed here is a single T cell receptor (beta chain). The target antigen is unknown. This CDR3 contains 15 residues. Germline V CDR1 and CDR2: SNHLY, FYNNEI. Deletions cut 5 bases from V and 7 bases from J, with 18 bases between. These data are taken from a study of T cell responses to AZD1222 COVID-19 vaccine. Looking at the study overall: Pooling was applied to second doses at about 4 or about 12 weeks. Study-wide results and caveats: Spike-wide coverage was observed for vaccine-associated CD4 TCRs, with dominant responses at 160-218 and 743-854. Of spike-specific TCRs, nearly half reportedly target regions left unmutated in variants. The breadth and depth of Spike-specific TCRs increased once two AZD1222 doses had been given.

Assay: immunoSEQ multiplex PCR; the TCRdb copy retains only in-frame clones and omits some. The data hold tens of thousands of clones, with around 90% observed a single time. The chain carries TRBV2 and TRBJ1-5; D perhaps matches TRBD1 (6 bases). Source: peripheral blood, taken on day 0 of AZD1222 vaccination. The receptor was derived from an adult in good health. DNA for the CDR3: TGTGCCAGCAGTTACACCGGGACAACCTGGCAGCCCCAGCATTTT. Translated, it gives CASSYTGTTWQPQHF.